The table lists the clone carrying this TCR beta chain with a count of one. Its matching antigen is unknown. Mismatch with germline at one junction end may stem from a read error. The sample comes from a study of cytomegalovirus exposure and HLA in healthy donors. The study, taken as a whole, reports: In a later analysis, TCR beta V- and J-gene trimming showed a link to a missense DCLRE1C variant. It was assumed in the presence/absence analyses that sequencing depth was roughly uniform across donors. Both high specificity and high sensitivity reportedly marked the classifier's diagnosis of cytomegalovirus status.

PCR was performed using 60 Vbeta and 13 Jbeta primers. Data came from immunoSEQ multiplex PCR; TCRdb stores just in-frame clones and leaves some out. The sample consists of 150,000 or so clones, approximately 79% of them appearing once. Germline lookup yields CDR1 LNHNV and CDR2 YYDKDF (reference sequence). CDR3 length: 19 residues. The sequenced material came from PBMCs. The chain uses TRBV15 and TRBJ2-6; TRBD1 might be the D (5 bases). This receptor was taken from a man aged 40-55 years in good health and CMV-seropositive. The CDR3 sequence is CATSRDPFGQISGANGLTF. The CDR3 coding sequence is TGTGCCACCAGCAGAGATCCGTTCGGGCAGATCTCTGGGGCCAACGGCCTGACTTTC.